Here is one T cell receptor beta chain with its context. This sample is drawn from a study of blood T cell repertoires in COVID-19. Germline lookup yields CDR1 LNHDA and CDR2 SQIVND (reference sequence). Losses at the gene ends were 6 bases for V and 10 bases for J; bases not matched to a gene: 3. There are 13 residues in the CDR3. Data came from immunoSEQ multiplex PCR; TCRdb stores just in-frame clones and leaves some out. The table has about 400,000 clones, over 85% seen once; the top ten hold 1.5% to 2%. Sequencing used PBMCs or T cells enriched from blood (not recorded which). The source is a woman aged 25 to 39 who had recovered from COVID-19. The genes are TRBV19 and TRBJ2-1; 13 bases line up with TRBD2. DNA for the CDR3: TGTGCCAGTAGCGGGACTAGCGGGGACGAGCAGTTCTTC. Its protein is CASSGTSGDEQFF.